This T cell receptor (beta chain) emerged from a study of T-cell memory formation after mild COVID-19. Background on the study: TCR clusters were largely donor specific.

A few counts support this clonotype. TCRdb passed the 5' RACE reads through MiXCR, listing each CDR3 protein once. This table has 50,000 or so distinct CDR3 sequences, 9.5% to 15% appearing once. Germline V gives CDR1 SGHTA, CDR2 FQGNSA. With 1 base removed from V and 13 bases from J, the gap between germline ends came to 11 bases. CDR3 size: 13 residues. The receptor was derived from a man younger than 35 who had mild COVID-19 (a few samples of this study predate the infection). Cell type and time point are not known. The chain employs TRBV7-2 and TRBJ1-6; D is unclear. The sample comprised PBMCs or a T cell subset sorted from them (not recorded which). The CDR3 nucleotides are TGTGCCAGCAGCTTAGGGGGTAGGTGGCCCCTCCACTTT. Amino acid sequence: CASSLGGRWPLHF.